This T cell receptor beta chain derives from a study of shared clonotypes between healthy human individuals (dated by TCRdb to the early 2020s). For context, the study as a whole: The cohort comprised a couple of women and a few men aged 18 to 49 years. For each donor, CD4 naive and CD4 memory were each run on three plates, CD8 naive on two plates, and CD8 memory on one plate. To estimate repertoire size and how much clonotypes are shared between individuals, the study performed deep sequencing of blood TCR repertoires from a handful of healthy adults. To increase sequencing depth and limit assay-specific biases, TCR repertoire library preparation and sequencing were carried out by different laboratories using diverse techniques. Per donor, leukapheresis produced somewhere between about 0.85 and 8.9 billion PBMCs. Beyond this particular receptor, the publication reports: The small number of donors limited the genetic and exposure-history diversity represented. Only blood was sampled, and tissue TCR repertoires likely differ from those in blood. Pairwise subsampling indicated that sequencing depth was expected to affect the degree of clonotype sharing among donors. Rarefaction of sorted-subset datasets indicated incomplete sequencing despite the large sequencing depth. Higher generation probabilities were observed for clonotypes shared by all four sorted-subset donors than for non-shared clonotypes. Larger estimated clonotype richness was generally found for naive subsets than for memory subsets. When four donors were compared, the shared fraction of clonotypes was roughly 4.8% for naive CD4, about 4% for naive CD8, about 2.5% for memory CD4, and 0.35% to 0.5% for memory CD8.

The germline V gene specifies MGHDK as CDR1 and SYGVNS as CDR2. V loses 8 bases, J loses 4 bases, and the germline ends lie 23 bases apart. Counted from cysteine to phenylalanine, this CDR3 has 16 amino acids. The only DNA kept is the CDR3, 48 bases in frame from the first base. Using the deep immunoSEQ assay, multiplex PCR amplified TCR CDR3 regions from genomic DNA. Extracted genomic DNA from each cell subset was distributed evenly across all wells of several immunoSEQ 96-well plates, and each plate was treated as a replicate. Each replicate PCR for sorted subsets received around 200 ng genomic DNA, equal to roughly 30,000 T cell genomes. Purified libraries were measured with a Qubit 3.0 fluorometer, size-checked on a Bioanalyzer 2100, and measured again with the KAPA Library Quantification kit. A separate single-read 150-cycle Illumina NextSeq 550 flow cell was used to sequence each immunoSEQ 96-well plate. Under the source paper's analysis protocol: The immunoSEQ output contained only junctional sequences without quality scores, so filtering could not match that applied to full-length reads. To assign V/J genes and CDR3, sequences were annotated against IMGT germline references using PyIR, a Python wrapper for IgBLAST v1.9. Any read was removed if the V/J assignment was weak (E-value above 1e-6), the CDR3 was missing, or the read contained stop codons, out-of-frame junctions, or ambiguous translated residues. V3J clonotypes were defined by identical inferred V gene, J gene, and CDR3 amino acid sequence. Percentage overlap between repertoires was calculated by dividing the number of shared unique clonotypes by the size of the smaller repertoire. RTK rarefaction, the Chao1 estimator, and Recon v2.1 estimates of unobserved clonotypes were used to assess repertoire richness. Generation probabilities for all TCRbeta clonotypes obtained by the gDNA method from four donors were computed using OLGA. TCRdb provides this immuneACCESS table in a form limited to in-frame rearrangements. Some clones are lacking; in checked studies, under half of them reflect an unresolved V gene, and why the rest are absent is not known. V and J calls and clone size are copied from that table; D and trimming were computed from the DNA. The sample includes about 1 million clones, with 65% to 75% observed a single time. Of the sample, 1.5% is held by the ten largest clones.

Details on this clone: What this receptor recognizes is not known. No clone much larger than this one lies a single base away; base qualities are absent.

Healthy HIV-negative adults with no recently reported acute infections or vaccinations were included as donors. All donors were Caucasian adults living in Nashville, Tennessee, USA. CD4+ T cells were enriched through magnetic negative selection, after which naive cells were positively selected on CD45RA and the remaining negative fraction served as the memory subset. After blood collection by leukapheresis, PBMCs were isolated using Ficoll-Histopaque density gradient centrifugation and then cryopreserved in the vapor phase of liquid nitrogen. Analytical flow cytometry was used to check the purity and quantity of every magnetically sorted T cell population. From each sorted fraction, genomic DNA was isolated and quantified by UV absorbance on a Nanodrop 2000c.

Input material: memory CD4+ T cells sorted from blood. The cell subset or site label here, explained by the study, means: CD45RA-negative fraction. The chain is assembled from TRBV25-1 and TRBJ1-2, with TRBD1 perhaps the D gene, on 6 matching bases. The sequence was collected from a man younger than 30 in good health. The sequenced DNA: TGTGCCAGCTCCCCCCGGGACACAGCCTCGTTCTATGGCTACACCTTC. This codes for CASSPRDTASFYGYTF.